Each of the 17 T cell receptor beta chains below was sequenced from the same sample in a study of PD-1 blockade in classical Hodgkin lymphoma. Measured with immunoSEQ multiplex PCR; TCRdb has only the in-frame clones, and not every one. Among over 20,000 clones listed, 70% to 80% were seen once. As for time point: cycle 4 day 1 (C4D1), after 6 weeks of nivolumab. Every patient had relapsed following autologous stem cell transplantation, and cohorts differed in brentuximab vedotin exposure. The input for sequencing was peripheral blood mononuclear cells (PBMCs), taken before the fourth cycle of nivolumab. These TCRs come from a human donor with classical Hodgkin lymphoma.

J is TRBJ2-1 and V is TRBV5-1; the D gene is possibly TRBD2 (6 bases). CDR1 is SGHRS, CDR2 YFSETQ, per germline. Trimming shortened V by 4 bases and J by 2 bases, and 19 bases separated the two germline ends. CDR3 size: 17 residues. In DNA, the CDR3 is TGCGCCAGCAGCCGAGGCGGGACGGTGGCGACCTACAATGAGCAGTTCTTC. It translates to CASSRGGTVATYNEQFF.

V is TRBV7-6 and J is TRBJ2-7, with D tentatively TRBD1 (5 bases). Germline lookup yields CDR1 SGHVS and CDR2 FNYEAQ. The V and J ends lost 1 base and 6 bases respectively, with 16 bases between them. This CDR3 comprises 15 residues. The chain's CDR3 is CASSLVGEQGVEQYF. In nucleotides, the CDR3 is TGTGCCAGCAGCTTAGTGGGCGAGCAGGGTGTCGAGCAGTACTTC.

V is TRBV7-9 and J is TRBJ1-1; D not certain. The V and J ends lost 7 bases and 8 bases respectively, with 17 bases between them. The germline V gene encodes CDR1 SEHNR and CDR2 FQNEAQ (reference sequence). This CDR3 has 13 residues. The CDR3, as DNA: TGTGCCAGCATCAAACCCGGGTCGTGGGAAGCTTTCTTT. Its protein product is CASIKPGSWEAFF.

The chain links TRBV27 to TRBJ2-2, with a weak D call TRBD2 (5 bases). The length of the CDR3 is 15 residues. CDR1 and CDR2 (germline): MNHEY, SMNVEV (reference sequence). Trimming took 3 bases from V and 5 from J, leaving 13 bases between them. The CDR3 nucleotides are TGTGCCAGCAGTTTTGTGGCCCGGGGTACCGGGGAGCTGTTTTTT. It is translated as CASSFVARGTGELFF.

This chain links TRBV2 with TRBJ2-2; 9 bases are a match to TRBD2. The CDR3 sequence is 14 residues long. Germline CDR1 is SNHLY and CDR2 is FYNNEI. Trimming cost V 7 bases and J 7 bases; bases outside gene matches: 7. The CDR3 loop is CASNWREGDGELFF. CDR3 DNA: TGTGCCAGCAATTGGCGGGAGGGGGACGGGGAGCTGTTTTTT.

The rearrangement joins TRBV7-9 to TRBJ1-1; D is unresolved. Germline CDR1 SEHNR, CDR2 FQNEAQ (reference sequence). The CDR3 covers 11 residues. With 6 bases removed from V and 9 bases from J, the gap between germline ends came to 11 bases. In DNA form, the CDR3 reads TGTGCCAGCAGGGCCGGACTACAAGCTTTCTTT. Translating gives CASRAGLQAFF.

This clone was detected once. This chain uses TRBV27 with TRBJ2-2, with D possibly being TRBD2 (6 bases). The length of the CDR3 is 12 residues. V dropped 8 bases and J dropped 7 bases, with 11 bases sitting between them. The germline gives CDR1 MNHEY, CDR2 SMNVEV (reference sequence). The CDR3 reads CASLTGVGELFF. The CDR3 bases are TGTGCCAGCCTGACGGGGGTCGGGGAGCTGTTTTTT.

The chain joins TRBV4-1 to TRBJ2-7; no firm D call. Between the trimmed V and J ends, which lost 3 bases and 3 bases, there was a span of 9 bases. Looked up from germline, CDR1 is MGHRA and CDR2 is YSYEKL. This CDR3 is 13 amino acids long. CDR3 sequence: CASSQVTFYEQYF. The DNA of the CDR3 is TGCGCCAGCAGCCAGGTGACCTTCTACGAGCAGTACTTC.

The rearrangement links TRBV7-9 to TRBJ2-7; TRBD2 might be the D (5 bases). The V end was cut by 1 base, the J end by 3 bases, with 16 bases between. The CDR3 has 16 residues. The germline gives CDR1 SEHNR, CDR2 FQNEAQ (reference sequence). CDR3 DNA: TGTGCCAGCAGCTTAGGTCGGGCGGGTTTTGACTACGAGCAGTACTTC. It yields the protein CASSLGRAGFDYEQYF.

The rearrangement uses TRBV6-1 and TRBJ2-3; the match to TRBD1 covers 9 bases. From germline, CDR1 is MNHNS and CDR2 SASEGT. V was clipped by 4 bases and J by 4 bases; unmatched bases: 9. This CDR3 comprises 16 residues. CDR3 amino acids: CASSVSTGGSSDTQYF. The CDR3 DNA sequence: TGTGCCAGCAGTGTTTCGACAGGGGGATCTTCAGATACGCAGTATTTT.

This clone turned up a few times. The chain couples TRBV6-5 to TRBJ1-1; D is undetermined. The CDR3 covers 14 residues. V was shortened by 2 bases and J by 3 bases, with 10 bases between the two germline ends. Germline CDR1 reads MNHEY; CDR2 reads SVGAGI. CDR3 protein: CASSYSTEYTEAFF. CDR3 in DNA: TGTGCCAGCAGTTACAGTACAGAATACACTGAAGCTTTCTTT.

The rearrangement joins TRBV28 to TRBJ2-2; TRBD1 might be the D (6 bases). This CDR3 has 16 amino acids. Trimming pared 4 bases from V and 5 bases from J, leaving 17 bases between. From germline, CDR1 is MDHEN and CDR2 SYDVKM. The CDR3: CASSSPTGRRTGELFF. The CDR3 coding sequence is TGTGCCAGCAGTTCCCCGACAGGCCGCAGGACCGGGGAGCTGTTTTTT. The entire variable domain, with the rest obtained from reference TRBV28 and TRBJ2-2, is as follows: DVKVTQSSRYLVKRTGEKVFLECVQDMDHENMFWYRQDPGLGLRLIYFSYDVKMKEKGDIPEGYSVSREKKERFSLILESASTNQTSMYLCASSSPTGRRTGELFFGEGSRLTVL.

CDR3 sequence: CASSGTGGLLAQHF. CDR3 coding DNA: TGTGCCAGCAGTGGGACAGGGGGTCTATTAGCCCAGCATTTT. The chain employs TRBV2 and TRBJ1-5; 10 nucleotides agree with TRBD1. The germline V gene has CDR1 SNHLY and CDR2 FYNNEI. CDR3 length: 14 amino acids. V gave up 4 bases and J gave up 11 bases; unmatched junction bases: 8.

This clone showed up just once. This CDR3 reads CASSLIQGSSYEQYF. The CDR3 DNA reads TGTGCCAGCAGCTTAATTCAGGGGAGCTCCTACGAGCAGTACTTC. V and J are TRBV13 and TRBJ2-7; TRBD1 is a possible D gene (6 bases). The V end lost 2 bases, the J end lost 0 bases, and 11 bases lay between the germline ends. The CDR3 is 15 residues long. In germline, CDR1 is PRHDT, CDR2 FYEKMQ (reference sequence).

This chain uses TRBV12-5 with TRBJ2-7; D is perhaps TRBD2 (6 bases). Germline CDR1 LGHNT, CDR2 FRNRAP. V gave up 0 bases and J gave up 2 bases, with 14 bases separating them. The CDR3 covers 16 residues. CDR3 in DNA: TGTGCTAGTGGTTTGGTACTGGGCGGGGAGACCTACGAGCAGTACTTC. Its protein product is CASGLVLGGETYEQYF.

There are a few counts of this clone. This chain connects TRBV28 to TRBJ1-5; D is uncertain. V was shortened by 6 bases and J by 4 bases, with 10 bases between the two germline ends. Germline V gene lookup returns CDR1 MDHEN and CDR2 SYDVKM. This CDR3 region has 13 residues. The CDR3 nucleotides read TGTGCCAGCAGCTTTAACCGGAATCAGCCCCAGCATTTT. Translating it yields CASSFNRNQPQHF.

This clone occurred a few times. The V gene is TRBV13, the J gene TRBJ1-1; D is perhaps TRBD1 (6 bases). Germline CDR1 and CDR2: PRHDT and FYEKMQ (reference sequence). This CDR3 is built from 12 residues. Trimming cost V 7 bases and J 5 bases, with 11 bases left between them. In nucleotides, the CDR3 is TGTGCCAGCACCACAGGGCGAACTGAAGCTTTCTTT. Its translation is CASTTGRTEAFF.